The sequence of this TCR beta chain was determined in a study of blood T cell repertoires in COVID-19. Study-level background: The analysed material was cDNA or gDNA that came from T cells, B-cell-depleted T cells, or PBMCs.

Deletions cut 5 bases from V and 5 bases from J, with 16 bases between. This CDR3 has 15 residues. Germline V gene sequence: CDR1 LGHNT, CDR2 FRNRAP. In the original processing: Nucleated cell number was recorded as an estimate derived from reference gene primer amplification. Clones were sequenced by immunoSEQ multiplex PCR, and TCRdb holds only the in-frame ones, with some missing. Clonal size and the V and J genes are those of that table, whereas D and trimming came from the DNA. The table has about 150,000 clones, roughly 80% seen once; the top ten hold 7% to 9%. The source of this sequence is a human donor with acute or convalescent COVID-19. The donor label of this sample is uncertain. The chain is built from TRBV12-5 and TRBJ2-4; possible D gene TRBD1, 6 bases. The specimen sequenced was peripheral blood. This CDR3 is CASGRGQIGENIQYF. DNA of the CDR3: TGTGCTAGTGGTCGAGGACAGATAGGGGAAAACATTCAGTACTTC.